Presented here are 21 T cell receptor beta chains from one specimen sequenced in a study of T-cell reconstitution after alpha-beta-depleted transplantation in children. The study's findings and limits: At the one-year point after transplant, T-cell counts and TCRbeta diversity were found to come mostly from T cells that had been newly produced.

The library targeted TCRbeta and was prepared with unique molecular identifiers. MiXCR, run by TCRdb on the PCR reads, gives a single entry per CDR3 protein. The table records 330,000 or so distinct CDR3 sequences, roughly 7.8% of them present only once. These receptors have no identified antigens. This specimen was peripheral blood, taken 360 days after TCRalphabeta/CD19-depleted stem cell transplant. These TCRs come from a female patient between 2 and 10 years old who had a stem cell transplant for Fanconi anemia, so the T cells may come from the graft donor.

Ten or more counts support this clonotype. The chain uses TRBV10-3 and TRBJ2-7; 8 bases map to TRBD1. Germline lookup yields CDR1 ENHRY and CDR2 SYGVKD. The CDR3 loop spans 12 amino acids. V gave up 10 bases and J gave up 1 base; unmatched junction bases: 3. The CDR3 loop is CATTGDSYEQYF. CDR3 DNA: TGTGCCACGACAGGGGATTCCTACGAGCAGTACTTC.

This clonotype was picked up many times. The genes are TRBV28 and TRBJ1-5; 9 nucleotides align to TRBD1. Germline V lookup: CDR1 MDHEN, CDR2 SYDVKM. Unmatched junction bases numbered 10, after V lost 3 bases and J lost 7 bases. This CDR3 contains 16 residues. The CDR3 DNA sequence: TGTGCCAGCAGTTTCCCTCCCGGGACAGGGATCCAGCCCCAGCATTTT. Protein product: CASSFPPGTGIQPQHF.

This clonotype occurred a few times. The chain has TRBV28 and TRBJ1-1; D call uncertain. Germline V gives CDR1 MDHEN, CDR2 SYDVKM. V was cut by 6 bases and J by 11 bases, with 10 bases left in between. This CDR3 has 10 amino acids. CDR3 residues: CASSTNQAFF. The CDR3 DNA sequence: TGTGCCAGCAGCACTAACCAGGCTTTCTTT.

This clonotype was detected ten times or more. The genes are TRBV5-1 and TRBJ2-1; 10 positions agree with TRBD2. The CDR3 totals 21 residues. The germline V gene has CDR1 SGHRS and CDR2 YFSETQ. The J segment lost 2 bases and the V segment lost 0 bases, leaving 17 bases of the junction unmatched. The DNA for the CDR3 is TGCGCCAGCAGCTTGGTTAGCCTAGCGGGGGACCTAGTACACCCCTACAATGAGCAGTTCTTC. Its protein is CASSLVSLAGDLVHPYNEQFF.

There are a few counts of this clonotype. The chain recombines TRBV14 with TRBJ2-5; D may be TRBD1 (5 bases). CDR3 length: 13 residues. Germline values: CDR1 SGHDN, CDR2 FVKESK. V was pared by 4 bases and J by 4 bases, with 10 bases between. The CDR3 DNA reads TGTGCCAGCAGCCCCAGGGTAGCAGAGACCCAGTACTTC. Amino acids: CASSPRVAETQYF.

This clonotype has a count of ten or more. The chain links TRBV28 to TRBJ1-1; no firm D call. Trimming took off 5 bases at V and 0 bases at J, with 13 bases between the two ends. Germline CDR1 reads MDHEN; CDR2 reads SYDVKM. This CDR3 region has 15 residues. The CDR3: CASSRLWIMNTEAFF. In DNA form, the CDR3 reads TGTGCCAGCAGTAGGCTTTGGATCATGAACACTGAAGCTTTCTTT.

This clonotype was counted many times. The chain links TRBV5-1 to TRBJ2-1, with TRBD2 identical over 9 bases. Losses at the gene ends were 3 bases for V and 4 bases for J; bases not matched to a gene: 2. CDR1 and CDR2 from the germline V gene are SGHRS and YFSETQ. The CDR3 covers 14 residues. The DNA of the CDR3 is TGCGCCAGCAGCTCCCTAGCGGGGTACAATGAGCAGTTCTTC. Translation gives CASSSLAGYNEQFF.

This clonotype has at least ten counts. The genes are TRBV6-5 and TRBJ1-5; D not certain. Germline assignment: CDR1 MNHEY and CDR2 SVGAGI. With 2 bases removed from V and 6 bases from J, the gap between germline ends came to 8 bases. This CDR3 has 13 residues. The CDR3 spells CASSYGRGQPQHF. In DNA form, the CDR3 reads TGTGCCAGCAGTTACGGGAGAGGTCAGCCCCAGCATTTT.

The chain carries TRBV20-1 and TRBJ1-1, with D tentatively TRBD1 (6 bases). Germline CDR1 reads DFQATT; CDR2 reads SNEGSKA (reference sequence). The ends were cut back, 4 bases at V and 4 bases at J, with 19 bases in the middle. The CDR3 spans 15 residues. In DNA form, the CDR3 reads TGCAGTGCTACCACTGGGGGCGGGGGAGGCACTGAAGCTTTCTTT. This codes for CSATTGGGGGTEAFF.

There are many counts of this clonotype. The chain joins TRBV6-2 or TRBV6-3 to TRBJ2-3; D is unclear. Germline V gene lookup returns CDR1 MNHEY and CDR2 SVGEGT. CDR3 length: 13 amino acids. V was shortened by 6 bases and J by 9 bases, with 16 bases between the two germline ends. The CDR3 DNA is TGTGCCAGCAGACCCACGGCTAGGCAGACGCAGTATTTT. Its translation is CASRPTARQTQYF.

The gene calls are TRBV12-3 or TRBV12-4 and TRBJ1-6; D is uncertain. The V and J ends lost 3 bases and 11 bases respectively, with 17 bases between them. The CDR3 covers 15 residues. Written as DNA, the CDR3 is TGTGCCAGCAGTTTCAGAGGGCACGCTGGTGCACCCCTCCACTTT. Protein: CASSFRGHAGAPLHF.

This clonotype was detected ten times or more. This sequence joins TRBV7-2 and TRBJ2-5; D is possibly TRBD1 or TRBD2 (5 bases each). Germline V gives CDR1 SGHTA, CDR2 FQGNSA. Trimming shortened V by 5 bases and J by 1 base, and 14 bases separated the two germline ends. CDR3 length: 15 amino acids. This CDR3 is CASSLVTGLQETQYF. The CDR3 bases are TGTGCCAGCAGCCTTGTCACAGGACTCCAAGAGACCCAGTACTTC.

The chain carries TRBV20-1 and TRBJ1-2, with D maybe TRBD1 (6 bases). CDR3 size: 13 residues. CDR1 is DFQATT, CDR2 SNEGSKA, per germline (reference sequence). V lost 3 bases to trimming and J lost 7 bases, with 15 bases between them. CDR3 amino acids: CSASSAAGAGYTF. The CDR3 DNA follows: TGCAGTGCTAGTAGCGCGGCAGGGGCTGGCTACACCTTC.

The genes are TRBV14 and TRBJ2-5; the D gene could be TRBD1 or TRBD2 (5 bases each). The J call may be incorrect, as the DNA end agrees better with TRBJ2-1. Germline V gene sequence: CDR1 SGHDN, CDR2 FVKESK. The CDR3 sequence is 14 residues long. DNA of the CDR3: TGTGCCAGCAGCCAAGGGGGCGCCTGGGAGACCCAGTTCTTC. Translation gives CASSQGGAWETQFF.

This clonotype was seen a few times. V and J are TRBV7-9 and TRBJ2-7; D is possibly TRBD1 (6 bases). The CDR3 is 15 amino acids. CDR1 is SEHNR and CDR2 is FQNEAQ in the germline V gene (reference sequence). V gave up 0 bases and J gave up 5 bases, with 14 bases separating them. The CDR3 DNA is TGTGCCAGCAGCTTAGCCCGGGCACAGGGTAACGAGCAGTACTTC. Protein sequence: CASSLARAQGNEQYF. Drawing the rest from reference TRBV7-9 and TRBJ2-7, the complete variable domain is DTGVSQNPRHKITKRGQNVTFRCDPISEHNRLYWYRQTLGQGPEFLTYFQNEAQLEKSRLLSDRFSAERPKGSFSTLEIQRTEQGDSAMYLCASSLARAQGNEQYFGPGTRLTVT.

The V call is TRBV20-1, the J call TRBJ2-1; unclear D gene. The CDR3 is 18 amino acids. CDR1 is DFQATT, CDR2 SNEGSKA, per germline (reference sequence). Trimming shortened V by 7 bases and J by 2 bases, and 27 bases separated the two germline ends. This chain's CDR3 is CSVRGRAQSRHTYNEQFF. CDR3 nucleotide sequence: TGCAGTGTCAGAGGTAGGGCGCAATCCCGACATACCTACAATGAGCAGTTCTTC.

The J gene is TRBJ2-7, the V gene TRBV20-1, with TRBD1 matching 9 bases. V was clipped by 3 bases and J by 4 bases; unmatched bases: 10. The CDR3 is 15 amino acids. Looked up from germline, CDR1 is DFQATT and CDR2 is SNEGSKA (reference sequence). The DNA of the CDR3 is TGCAGTGCTAGGCTCGTACAGGGGGCGGAGTACGAGCAGTACTTC. Translated, it gives CSARLVQGAEYEQYF.

This clonotype appeared a few times. The rearrangement joins TRBV4-3 to TRBJ1-1, with D possibly matching TRBD1 (5 bases). The CDR3 is 14 residues long. Trimming cost V 4 bases and J 5 bases, with 14 bases left between them. Looked up from germline, CDR1 is LGHNA and CDR2 is YSLEER. The CDR3 DNA follows: TGCGCCAGCAGCCCAGGACGGAGGGGAACTGAAGCTTTCTTT. It translates to CASSPGRRGTEAFF.

The table lists this clonotype with many counts. The chain links TRBV11-2 to TRBJ2-7, with D possibly being TRBD2 (5 bases). The CDR3 has 19 amino acids. Per germline, CDR1 SGHAT and CDR2 FQNNGV. Trimming removed 2 bases at V and 0 bases at J, with 23 bases between. CDR3 sequence (DNA): TGTGCCAGCAGCTTACGGGCGGGTTCGCAGAGGGTCTTCTCCTACGAGCAGTACTTC. Its translation is CASSLRAGSQRVFSYEQYF.

This clonotype has more than one count but fewer than ten. The chain recombines TRBV7-2 with TRBJ2-7; possibly TRBD2 for D (6 bases). Trimming shortened V by 3 bases and J by 3 bases, and 9 bases separated the two germline ends. The CDR3 runs 13 residues. From germline, CDR1 is SGHTA and CDR2 FQGNSA. In DNA, the CDR3 is TGTGCCAGCAGCTTCGGCGGGGACTACGAGCAGTACTTC. It codes for CASSFGGDYEQYF.

CDR3 protein: CAMGPGRAGGLADTQYF. DNA of the CDR3: TGTGCCATGGGCCCTGGGCGGGCGGGAGGATTGGCAGATACGCAGTATTTT. This chain links TRBV21-1 with TRBJ2-3; no DNA check was done on the table's D call, TRBD2. TRBV21-1 is marked as a pseudogene. The CDR3 has 17 residues.